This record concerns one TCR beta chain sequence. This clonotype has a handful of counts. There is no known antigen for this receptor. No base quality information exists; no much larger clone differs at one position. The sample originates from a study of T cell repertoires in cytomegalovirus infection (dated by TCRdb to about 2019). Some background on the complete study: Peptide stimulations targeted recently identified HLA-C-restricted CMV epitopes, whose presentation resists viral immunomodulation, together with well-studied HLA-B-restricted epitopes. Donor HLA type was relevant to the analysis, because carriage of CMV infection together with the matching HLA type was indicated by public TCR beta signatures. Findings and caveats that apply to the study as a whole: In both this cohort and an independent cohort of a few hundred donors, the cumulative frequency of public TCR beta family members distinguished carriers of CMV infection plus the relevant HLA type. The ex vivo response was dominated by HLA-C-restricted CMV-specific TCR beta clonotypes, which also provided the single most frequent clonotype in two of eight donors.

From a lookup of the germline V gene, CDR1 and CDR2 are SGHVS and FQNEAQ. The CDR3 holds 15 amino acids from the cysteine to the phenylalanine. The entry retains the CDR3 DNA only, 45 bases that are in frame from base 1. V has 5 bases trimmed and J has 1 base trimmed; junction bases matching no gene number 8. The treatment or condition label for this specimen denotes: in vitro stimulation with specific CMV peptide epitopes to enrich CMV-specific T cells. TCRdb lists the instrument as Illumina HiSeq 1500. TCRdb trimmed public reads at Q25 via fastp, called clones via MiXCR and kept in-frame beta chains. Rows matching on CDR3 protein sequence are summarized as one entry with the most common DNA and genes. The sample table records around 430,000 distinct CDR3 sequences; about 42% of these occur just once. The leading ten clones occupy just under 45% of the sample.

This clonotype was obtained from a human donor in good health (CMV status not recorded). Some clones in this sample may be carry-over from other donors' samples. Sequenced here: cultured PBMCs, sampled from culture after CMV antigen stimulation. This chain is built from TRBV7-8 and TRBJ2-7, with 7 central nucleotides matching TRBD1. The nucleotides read TGTGCCAGCAGCCAGGGGGTTGGGACGTCCTACGAGCAGTACTTC. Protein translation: CASSQGVGTSYEQYF.